These 6 T cell receptor beta chains originate from one sample sequenced in a study of cytomegalovirus exposure and HLA in healthy donors. The PCR employed 60 Vbeta primers together with 13 Jbeta primers. Profiling relied on immunoSEQ multiplex PCR, and the TCRdb table lists in-frame clones only, not all of them. The sample holds about 190,000 clones, approximately 78% seen once. Sequenced input: PBMCs. The receptor source for this set is a woman in her 30s in good health and CMV-seropositive.

The V call is TRBV5-1, the J call TRBJ2-1, with D maybe TRBD2 (7 bases). The germline V and J ends were trimmed by 0 bases and 9 bases, with 13 bases remaining between them. Germline lookup yields CDR1 SGHRS and CDR2 YFSETQ. This CDR3 spans 14 amino acids. The CDR3 sequence: CASSLVQGGGEQFF. The CDR3 region has the DNA TGCGCCAGCAGCTTGGTCCAGGGAGGGGGTGAGCAGTTCTTC.

This clone was seen only a few times. The chain uses TRBV10-3 and TRBJ2-2, with TRBD2 identical over 7 bases. This CDR3 comprises 14 residues. The germline V gene encodes CDR1 ENHRY and CDR2 SYGVKD. Trimming cost V 8 bases and J 7 bases; bases outside gene matches: 10. The CDR3 DNA is TGTGCCATCCGGGCAGCGGGGTCGGTCGGGGAGCTGTTTTTT. Its protein product is CAIRAAGSVGELFF.

The chain joins TRBV19 to TRBJ2-1; TRBD2 might be the D (6 bases). The CDR3 is 13 amino acids. V shed 3 bases and J shed 10 bases, with 13 bases lying between them. The germline gives CDR1 LNHDA, CDR2 SQIVND (reference sequence). Written as DNA, the CDR3 is TGTGCCAGTAGTATTAACCGGGGAGGCGAGCAGTTCTTC. Its protein is CASSINRGGEQFF.

The chain carries TRBV14 and TRBJ2-3; D perhaps matches TRBD2 (7 bases). V was cut by 4 bases and J by 5 bases, with 25 bases left in between. The CDR3 extends over 18 amino acids. Germline values: CDR1 SGHDN, CDR2 FVKESK. CDR3 bases: TGTGCCAGCAGCCGAGGGTGGCGGGGGCCCCTCCCCGGAGATACGCAGTATTTT. Residues: CASSRGWRGPLPGDTQYF.

The rearrangement links TRBV13 to TRBJ1-3; TRBD1 agrees at 9 bases. CDR3 length equals 16 residues. In germline, CDR1 is PRHDT, CDR2 FYEKMQ (reference sequence). J was trimmed by 5 bases and V by 5 bases; bases with no gene match: 10. The CDR3, as DNA: TGTGCCAGCAGCAATCAGACAGGGGGTTTGAGAAACACCATATATTTT. Protein product: CASSNQTGGLRNTIYF.

The chain recombines TRBV11-1 with TRBJ2-5; 16 bases line up with TRBD2. The V gene's germline CDR1 is SGHAT and CDR2 FQDESV (reference sequence). CDR3 length: 16 amino acids. Losses at the gene ends were 5 bases for V and 4 bases for J; bases not matched to a gene: 4. In DNA form, the CDR3 reads TGTGCCAGCAGCAGGGGACTAGCGGGGGGGCCAGAGACCCAGTACTTC. Translation gives CASSRGLAGGPETQYF.